The 2 T cell receptor beta chains reported below all come from one sample, sequenced in a study of cytomegalovirus exposure and HLA in healthy donors. A multiplex PCR was run with 60 Vbeta primers and 13 Jbeta primers. Data came from immunoSEQ multiplex PCR; TCRdb stores just in-frame clones and leaves some out. Here the sample spans over 130,000 clones, 60% to 70% being singletons. Sequences were obtained from PBMCs. The source is a woman aged 60-70 years in good health and CMV-seropositive.

The rearrangement uses TRBV5-1 and TRBJ2-1, with D possibly matching TRBD2 (5 bases). Between the trimmed V and J ends, which lost 4 bases and 3 bases, there was a span of 17 bases. Germline V gives CDR1 SGHRS, CDR2 YFSETQ. This CDR3 contains 16 residues. CDR3 amino acids: CASSPLVGRNYNEQFF. The CDR3 DNA reads as TGCGCCAGCAGCCCCCTCGTGGGGAGAAACTACAATGAGCAGTTCTTC.

This chain connects TRBV19 to TRBJ2-7; a possible D gene is TRBD1 (5 bases). This CDR3 has 12 residues. The V and J ends lost 8 bases and 2 bases respectively, with 10 bases between them. The germline V gene has CDR1 LNHDA and CDR2 SQIVND (reference sequence). CDR3 in DNA: TGTGCCAGTGAAGACAGAGCCTACGAGCAGTACTTC. It encodes CASEDRAYEQYF.